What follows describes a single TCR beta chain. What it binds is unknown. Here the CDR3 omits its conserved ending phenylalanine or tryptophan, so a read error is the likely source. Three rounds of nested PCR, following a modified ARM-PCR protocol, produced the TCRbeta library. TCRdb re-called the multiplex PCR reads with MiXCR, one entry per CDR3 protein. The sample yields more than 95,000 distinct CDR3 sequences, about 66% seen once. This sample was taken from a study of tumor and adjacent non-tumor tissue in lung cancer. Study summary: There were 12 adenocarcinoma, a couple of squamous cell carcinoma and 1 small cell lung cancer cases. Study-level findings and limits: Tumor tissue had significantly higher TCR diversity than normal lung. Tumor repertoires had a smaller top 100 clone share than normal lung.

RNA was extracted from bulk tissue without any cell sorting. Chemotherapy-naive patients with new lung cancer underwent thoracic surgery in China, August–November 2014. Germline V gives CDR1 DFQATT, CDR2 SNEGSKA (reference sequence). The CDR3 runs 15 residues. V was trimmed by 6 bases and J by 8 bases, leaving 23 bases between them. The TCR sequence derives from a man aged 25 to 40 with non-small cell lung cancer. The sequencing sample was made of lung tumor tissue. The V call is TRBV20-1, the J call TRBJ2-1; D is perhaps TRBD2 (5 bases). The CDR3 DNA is TGCAGTGCCCTGACCGGGATTAACGTTCTCCATGAGCAGTTCTCC. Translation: CSALTGINVLHEQFS.